This entry lists 17 T cell receptor beta chains sequenced from one sample in a study of T-cell reconstitution after alpha-beta-depleted transplantation in children. It was with unique molecular identifiers that the TCRbeta library was prepared. MiXCR was run by TCRdb on the PCR reads, yielding one entry per CDR3 protein. The sample carries about a million distinct CDR3 sequences, roughly 31% recorded once. The sequencing used PBMCs, mostly from graft donor cells, collected 360 days after TCRalphabeta/CD19-depleted stem cell transplant. The receptor set was obtained from a boy under three years old who had a stem cell transplant for SCID, so the T cells may come from the graft donor.

This clonotype has only a few counts. This chain connects TRBV3-1 to TRBJ2-5; a weak D match, TRBD1 (6 bases). The length of the CDR3 is 15 residues. Trimming left V 3 bases short and J 1 base short, with 12 bases between. CDR1 and CDR2 (germline): LGHDT, YNNKEL (reference sequence). The CDR3 sequence is CASSHTWTVQETQYF. CDR3 DNA: TGTGCCAGCAGCCATACATGGACAGTCCAAGAGACCCAGTACTTC.

J is TRBJ2-3 and V is TRBV20-1; 11 bases align to TRBD2. Trimming removed 4 bases from V and 2 bases from J; junction bases left unmatched: 5. The CDR3 is 15 residues long. CDR1 and CDR2 from the germline V gene are DFQATT and SNEGSKA (reference sequence). The CDR3 bases are TGCAGTGCTATAGCGGGGGGGCATATCACAGATACGCAGTATTTT. Translation gives CSAIAGGHITDTQYF.

The chain carries TRBV9 and TRBJ2-7, with TRBD2 matching over 9 bases. This CDR3 contains 16 residues. Trimming cost V 0 bases and J 0 bases; bases outside gene matches: 4. In germline, CDR1 is SGDLS, CDR2 YYNGEE. CDR3 DNA sequence: TGTGCCAGCAGCGTAGGGAGCGGGGGGTTCTCCTACGAGCAGTACTTC. Translating it yields CASSVGSGGFSYEQYF.

This chain links TRBV7-2 with TRBJ2-1; D is undetermined. Germline V gene data show CDR1 as SGHTA and CDR2 as FQGNSA. The length of the CDR3 is 15 residues. Trimming cost V 5 bases and J 3 bases, with 14 bases left between them. The CDR3 coding sequence is TGTGCCAGCAGCCCCGTCGGGTTAAACTACAATGAGCAGTTCTTC. Translation: CASSPVGLNYNEQFF.

This rearrangement joins TRBV7-2 to TRBJ2-1; the D call may be TRBD1 or TRBD2 (6 bases each). This CDR3 has 15 amino acids. CDR1 is SGHTA and CDR2 is FQGNSA in the germline V gene. The V end lost 1 base, the J end lost 10 bases, and 17 bases lay between the germline ends. The CDR3 protein is CASSLVGGPLGEQFF. The CDR3 coding sequence is TGTGCCAGCAGCTTAGTGGGGGGCCCCCTGGGGGAGCAGTTCTTC.

This clonotype was observed a few times. The CDR3 loop is CSARDYGTKETQYF. Written as DNA, the CDR3 is TGCAGTGCTAGAGATTATGGGACCAAAGAGACCCAGTACTTC. The chain carries TRBV20-1 and TRBJ2-5; perhaps D is TRBD1 or TRBD2 (5 bases each). Between the trimmed V and J ends, which lost 0 bases and 3 bases, there was a span of 11 bases. The CDR3 is made up of 14 amino acids. The V gene's germline CDR1 is DFQATT and CDR2 SNEGSKA (reference sequence).

The rearrangement uses TRBV20-1 and TRBJ2-3; no definite D call. In germline, CDR1 is DFQATT, CDR2 SNEGSKA (reference sequence). The CDR3 has 15 amino acids. Trimming removed 0 bases from V and 1 base from J, with 11 bases in between. The CDR3 DNA sequence: TGCAGTGCTAGAGATCCAGGCGGACGCACAGATACGCAGTATTTT. Amino acid sequence: CSARDPGGRTDTQYF.

This sequence joins TRBV4-1 and TRBJ1-4; D is uncertain. This CDR3 has 15 amino acids. Trimming removed 1 base at V and 4 bases at J, with 10 bases between. Germline V gene sequence: CDR1 MGHRA, CDR2 YSYEKL. CDR3 bases: TGCGCCAGCAGCCAAGCCCCCGGGATTAATGAAAAACTGTTTTTT. Translated: CASSQAPGINEKLFF.

The CDR3 DNA follows: TGCGCCAGCAGCCAAGATCTCGCGGGAGGGCGCCACGAGCAGTACTTC. This translates into CASSQDLAGGRHEQYF. This chain joins TRBV4-1 and TRBJ2-7, with 9 bases identical to TRBD2. The V and J ends lost 0 bases and 5 bases, in that order; junction bases with no gene match: 8. The length of the CDR3 is 16 residues. CDR1 is MGHRA, CDR2 YSYEKL, per germline.

This clonotype was detected only once. The J gene is TRBJ1-3, the V gene TRBV11-2; D is undetermined. Per germline, CDR1 SGHAT and CDR2 FQNNGV. The CDR3 loop spans 14 amino acids. The V end was cut by 8 bases, the J end by 5 bases, with 16 bases between. In DNA form, the CDR3 reads TGTGCCAGCTCCTTCTGGGGTATTCGAAACACCATATATTTT. The encoded protein is CASSFWGIRNTIYF.

This chain links TRBV10-3 with TRBJ2-5, with D unresolved. Trimming removed 3 bases at V and 5 bases at J, with 4 bases between. This CDR3 comprises 11 residues. CDR1 and CDR2 from the germline V gene are ENHRY and SYGVKD. CDR3 protein: CAISDWETQYF. For the CDR3, the DNA is TGTGCCATCAGTGACTGGGAGACCCAGTACTTC.

In this sample, this clonotype turned up a few times. The CDR3 nucleotides read TGTGCCAGCAGTGCGGGACAGGGCGGCGGGGCCAACGTCCTGACTTTC. It codes for CASSAGQGGGANVLTF. The genes are TRBV25-1 and TRBJ2-6, with 9 bases aligning to TRBD1. This CDR3 spans 16 amino acids. The V segment lost 4 bases and the J segment 4 bases; nucleotides outside the gene matches: 5. Per the germline V gene, CDR1 is MGHDK and CDR2 is SYGVNS.

V and J are TRBV4-1 and TRBJ2-2; no clear D. CDR1 MGHRA and CDR2 YSYEKL come from the germline V gene. The V end lost 3 bases, the J end lost 9 bases, and 20 bases lay between the germline ends. The CDR3 loop spans 16 amino acids. The CDR3 spells CASSHLPGEGVRELFF. DNA for the CDR3: TGCGCCAGCAGCCACCTGCCAGGAGAAGGAGTGCGGGAGCTGTTTTTT.

The gene calls are TRBV6-5 and TRBJ2-5; no clear D. The germline CDR1 and CDR2 sequences are MNHEY and SVGAGI. V gave up 2 bases and J gave up 3 bases, with 7 bases separating them. The CDR3 extends over 13 amino acids. The CDR3 here is CASSYVGKETQYF. CDR3 nucleotide sequence: TGTGCCAGCAGTTACGTGGGAAAAGAGACCCAGTACTTC.

The CDR3 coding sequence is TGTGCCAGCAGATCCGGGACAGGGAGCACTGAAGCTTTCTTT. This translates into CASRSGTGSTEAFF. The rearrangement uses TRBV2 and TRBJ1-1; 9 bases are a match to TRBD1. CDR1 and CDR2 from the germline V gene are SNHLY and FYNNEI. This CDR3 region has 14 residues. V was clipped by 6 bases and J by 4 bases; unmatched bases: 6.

In its sample, this clonotype was seen a few times. The V call is TRBV3-1, the J call TRBJ2-3; 10 bases align to TRBD2. Per germline, CDR1 LGHDT and CDR2 YNNKEL (reference sequence). The V and J ends lost 4 bases and 0 bases, in that order; junction bases with no gene match: 10. This CDR3 has 18 residues. Written as DNA, the CDR3 is TGTGCCAGCAGCCCCCGTCTGGGTAGCGGGGGGAGCACAGATACGCAGTATTTT. This codes for CASSPRLGSGGSTDTQYF.

This chain joins TRBV7-2 and TRBJ2-1; 10 nucleotides line up with TRBD2. Germline CDR1 SGHTA, CDR2 FQGNSA. The CDR3 runs to 14 residues. V was clipped by 5 bases and J by 9 bases; unmatched bases: 7. In nucleotides, the CDR3 is TGTGCCAGCAGCCAGGAGCGGGGGGGTGGTGAGCAGTTCTTC. This encodes CASSQERGGGEQFF.